This TCR beta chain was profiled in a study of OX40 agonist ivuxolimab in advanced cancers. Study results and limitations: Both blood CD4+ and CD8+ T cells showed clonal growth by week 6 at 0.1 to 3.0 mg/kg. Among some nonresponders, normalized T-cell clonal expansion was also low. No determination was made of the antigen specificity of the expanded peripheral T cells.

To note about this clone: No antigen is known for it.

The method was immunoSEQ multiplex PCR; TCRdb's version includes in-frame clones alone and lacks a portion of them. Of 90,000 to 120,000 clones listed, 75% to 95% are singletons. Germline V gives CDR1 MNHNS, CDR2 SASEGT. The CDR3 spans 17 residues. Trimming cost V 2 bases and J 0 bases, with 16 bases left between them. The specimen was CD4+ or CD8+ T cells sorted from blood, collected in a trial of the OX40 agonist ivuxolimab. This chain connects TRBV6-1 to TRBJ2-5, with D perhaps matching TRBD1 (5 bases). The source of this sequence is an adult with an advanced solid tumor such as melanoma, head and neck, liver or kidney cancer. CDR3 loop: CASSEIVGRQNQETQYF. The CDR3 bases are TGTGCCAGCAGTGAAATAGTGGGCAGACAGAACCAAGAGACCCAGTACTTC.